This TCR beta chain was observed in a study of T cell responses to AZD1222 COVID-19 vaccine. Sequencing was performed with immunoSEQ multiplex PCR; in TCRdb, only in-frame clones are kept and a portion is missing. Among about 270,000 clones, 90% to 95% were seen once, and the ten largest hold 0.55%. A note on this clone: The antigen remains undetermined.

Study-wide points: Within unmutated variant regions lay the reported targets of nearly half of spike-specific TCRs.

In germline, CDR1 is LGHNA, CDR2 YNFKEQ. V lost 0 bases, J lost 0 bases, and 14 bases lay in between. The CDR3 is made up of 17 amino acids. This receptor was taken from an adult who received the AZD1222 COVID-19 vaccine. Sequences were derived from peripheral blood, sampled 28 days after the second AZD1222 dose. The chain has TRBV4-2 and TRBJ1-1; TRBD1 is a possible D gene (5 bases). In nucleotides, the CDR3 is TGTGCCAGCAGCCAAGATCAGCGAGACAGATTGAACACTGAAGCTTTCTTT. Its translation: CASSQDQRDRLNTEAFF.